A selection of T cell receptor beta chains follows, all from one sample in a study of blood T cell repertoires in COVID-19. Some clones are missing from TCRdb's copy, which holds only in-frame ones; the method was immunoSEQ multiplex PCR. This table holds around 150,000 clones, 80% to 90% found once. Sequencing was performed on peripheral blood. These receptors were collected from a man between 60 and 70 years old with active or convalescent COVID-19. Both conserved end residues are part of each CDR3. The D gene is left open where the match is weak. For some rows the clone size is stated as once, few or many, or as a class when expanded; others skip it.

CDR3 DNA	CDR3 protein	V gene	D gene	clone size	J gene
TGTGCCAGCAGTGAGCCGGGACAGGGGTGGGAGACCCAGTACTTC	CASSEPGQGWETQYF	TRBV6-1	TRBD1	NA	TRBJ2-5
TGTGCCACCAGCAGAGGTCCAGGGAGGGCCCGGGGCAGTGACGAGCAGTACTTC	CATSRGPGRARGSDEQYF	TRBV15	TRBD2	NA	TRBJ2-7
TGTGCCAGCTCAACGACTAGCGGGACATTCAGGGAGCAGTACTTC	CASSTTSGTFREQYF	TRBV18	TRBD2	NA	TRBJ2-7
TGTGCCAGCAGCTTCTCGGGGGGTAGAGGGAATGGCTACACCTTC	CASSFSGGRGNGYTF	TRBV11-2	NA	NA	TRBJ1-2
TGCGCCAGCAGCAGACTAGGAGGTAGTCCAGATACGCAGTATTTT	CASSRLGGSPDTQYF	TRBV5-1	NA	NA	TRBJ2-3
TGTGCCAGCAGTTACTCGAGTCTTTCTGGAAACACCATATATTTT	CASSYSSLSGNTIYF	TRBV6-2/TRBV6-3	NA	NA	TRBJ1-3
TGTGCCAGTAGTATTCTGTGGGGGCAGGACACAGATACGCAGTATTTT	CASSILWGQDTDTQYF	TRBV19	NA	NA	TRBJ2-3
TGTGCCAGCTCACCACCTAGCGGGAGAACAGAGACCCAGTACTTC	CASSPPSGRTETQYF	TRBV18	TRBD2	NA	TRBJ2-5
TGTGCCAGCATCCCTGAACGGGGGTATGGCTACACCTTC	CASIPERGYGYTF	TRBV11-2	NA	NA	TRBJ1-2
TGCGCCAGCAGCAGCACGCGCTCCTACGAGCAGTACTTC	CASSSTRSYEQYF	TRBV5-1	NA	NA	TRBJ2-7
TGTGCCAGCGGGCGGGTGGACCGCCTTAACTATGGCTACACCTTC	CASGRVDRLNYGYTF	TRBV7-2	NA	NA	TRBJ1-2
TGTGCCAGCACCCGAGATAGCAATCAGCCCCAGCATTTT	CASTRDSNQPQHF	TRBV2	NA	NA	TRBJ1-5
TGTGCCAGCAGTGAACCCCCGGGACTAGCCAGAACCTACGAGCAGTACTTC	CASSEPPGLARTYEQYF	TRBV25-1	TRBD2	NA	TRBJ2-7
TGTGCCACCAGCAGAGATAGAAGGACAGGAAAAGAGGGCACTGAAGCTTTCTTT	CATSRDRRTGKEGTEAFF	TRBV15	TRBD1	few	TRBJ1-1
TGTGCCAGCAGCTTAGGGGGGGCTGGGTCCTACGAGCAGTACTTC	CASSLGGAGSYEQYF	TRBV7-3	NA	NA	TRBJ2-7
TGTGCCAGCAGCACCGGGACAGGGGCCTCCACTGAAGCTTTCTTT	CASSTGTGASTEAFF	TRBV28	TRBD1	NA	TRBJ1-1
TGTGCCAGCAGCCAACGCGCTTCCGGGACTAGCGGGTACAATGAGCAGTTCTTC	CASSQRASGTSGYNEQFF	TRBV7-6	TRBD2	NA	TRBJ2-1
TGTGCCAGCATCCCAGGGGGCGACGGACAGCCCCAGCATTTT	CASIPGGDGQPQHF	TRBV5-5	TRBD1	once	TRBJ1-5
TGTGCCAGTAGTAGACAGGGGGGGTTTTACAATGAGCAGTTCTTC	CASSRQGGFYNEQFF	TRBV19	TRBD1	NA	TRBJ2-1
TGTGCCAGCAGTGAACAACAGGTTAATGAAAAACTGTTTTTT	CASSEQQVNEKLFF	TRBV2	NA	NA	TRBJ1-4
TGTGCCAGCAGCGGAACTTCTAGCGGGAGGAATAGCTCCTACAATGAGCAGTTCTTC	CASSGTSSGRNSSYNEQFF	TRBV9	TRBD2	once	TRBJ2-1
TGTGCCAGCAGCTTAACGTTAGGGGGTAGGACTGAAGCTTTCTTT	CASSLTLGGRTEAFF	TRBV7-3	NA	NA	TRBJ1-1
TGTGCCAGCAGCTCCCCTAGGGGCAGGGAAACTGAAAAACTGTTTTTT	CASSSPRGRETEKLFF	TRBV5-5	NA	once	TRBJ1-4
TGTGCCAGCAGCCAAGAACAAAGTAAATCTGGGGCCAACGTCCTGACTTTC	CASSQEQSKSGANVLTF	TRBV4-2	NA	NA	TRBJ2-6
TGTGCCAGTAGTATTCGGGGAGGAGATAATTCACCCCTCCACTTT	CASSIRGGDNSPLHF	TRBV19	NA	once	TRBJ1-6
TGTGCCAGCTCACGTATGGGACTAGCGGGATACGAGCAGTACTTC	CASSRMGLAGYEQYF	TRBV18	TRBD2	NA	TRBJ2-7
TGTGCCAGCAGTTTAAGGTCAGGGGGAGATACGCAGTATTTT	CASSLRSGGDTQYF	TRBV27	TRBD1	NA	TRBJ2-3
TGTGCCAGCAGCGTAGGCGGGAGATCCTACAATGAGCAGTTCTTC	CASSVGGRSYNEQFF	TRBV9	TRBD2	NA	TRBJ2-1
TGCGCCAGCAGCCTCGATGGGGCTTCTGGAAACACCATATATTTT	CASSLDGASGNTIYF	TRBV4-1	NA	NA	TRBJ1-3
TGTGCCAGCAGCCAAGAGCGGGGGAGCTCCTACAATGAGCAGTTCTTC	CASSQERGSSYNEQFF	TRBV27	TRBD2	NA	TRBJ2-1
TGCGCCAGCAGCTTGGACGGACTAGCGGGAGGGTACACCGGGGAGCTGTTTTTT	CASSLDGLAGGYTGELFF	TRBV5-1	TRBD2	NA	TRBJ2-2
TGTGCCAGCAGCTTGGGACAGCTCTATGGCTACACCTTC	CASSLGQLYGYTF	TRBV5-8	NA	NA	TRBJ1-2
TGTGCCAGCAGCTTTGGGGCGGGACAGGGGGCGTCCAGGGAGCAGTTCTTC	CASSFGAGQGASREQFF	TRBV7-9	TRBD1	NA	TRBJ2-1
TGTGCCAGCAGCATCGGGACTAGCGGGAGGGCGTTCCATACGCAGTATTTT	CASSIGTSGRAFHTQYF	TRBV9	TRBD2	NA	TRBJ2-3
TGCAGTGCTAGTGGGGAGGGCCGGAACGAGCAGTACTTC	CSASGEGRNEQYF	TRBV20-1	TRBD2	once	TRBJ2-7
TGTGCCAGCAGTTTAGAAATTCAGGTCGGTGGAAACACCATATATTTT	CASSLEIQVGGNTIYF	TRBV28	NA	NA	TRBJ1-3
TGCAGTGCTACACAGGGAATTAAAGCTTTCTTT	CSATQGIKAFF	TRBV20-1	NA	few	TRBJ1-1
TGTGCCAGTAGTCTCACCCAGGACTACGAGCAGTACTTC	CASSLTQDYEQYF	TRBV19	NA	NA	TRBJ2-7
TGTGCCAGCAGCGGCCTAGCGGGGGGTTCGGATACGCAGTATTTT	CASSGLAGGSDTQYF	TRBV9	TRBD2	NA	TRBJ2-3
TGCGCCAGCAGACGGGAGGGGGCCATGAACACTGAAGCTTTCTTT	CASRREGAMNTEAFF	TRBV5-1	TRBD1	NA	TRBJ1-1
TGTGCCAGCAGCTTGGGACGGGACACAGATACGCAGTATTTT	CASSLGRDTDTQYF	TRBV5-6	NA	NA	TRBJ2-3
TGTGCCACCAGTGACGAGCGGAAAGAGACCCAGTACTTC	CATSDERKETQYF	TRBV24-1	NA	NA	TRBJ2-5
TGTGCCAGCAGCTCCCACGGCGCGGGAGTATCAGGCGAGCAGTTCTTC	CASSSHGAGVSGEQFF	TRBV7-2	TRBD2	NA	TRBJ2-1
TGTGCCAGCAGCCAAGGGCAGGGTTTGAACACCTACAATGAGCAGTTCTTC	CASSQGQGLNTYNEQFF	TRBV4-2	NA	NA	TRBJ2-1
TGTGCCAGCAGCTTAGTTGGGCCAGGGGGCTCGCAGAATGAGCAGTTCTTC	CASSLVGPGGSQNEQFF	TRBV11-2	TRBD1	NA	TRBJ2-1
TGTGCCAGCAGCTTTTCCCAGAACTACAATGAGCAGTTCTTC	CASSFSQNYNEQFF	TRBV5-4	NA	NA	TRBJ2-1
TGTGCCAGCAGCCTGGACAGCGAAGCTTTCTTT	CASSLDSEAFF	TRBV3-1/TRBV3-2	NA	NA	TRBJ1-1
TGTGCCAAGACGAGTCAGACCGGACTAGCGGGGGGTAATGAGCAGTTCTTC	CAKTSQTGLAGGNEQFF	TRBV2	TRBD2	NA	TRBJ2-1